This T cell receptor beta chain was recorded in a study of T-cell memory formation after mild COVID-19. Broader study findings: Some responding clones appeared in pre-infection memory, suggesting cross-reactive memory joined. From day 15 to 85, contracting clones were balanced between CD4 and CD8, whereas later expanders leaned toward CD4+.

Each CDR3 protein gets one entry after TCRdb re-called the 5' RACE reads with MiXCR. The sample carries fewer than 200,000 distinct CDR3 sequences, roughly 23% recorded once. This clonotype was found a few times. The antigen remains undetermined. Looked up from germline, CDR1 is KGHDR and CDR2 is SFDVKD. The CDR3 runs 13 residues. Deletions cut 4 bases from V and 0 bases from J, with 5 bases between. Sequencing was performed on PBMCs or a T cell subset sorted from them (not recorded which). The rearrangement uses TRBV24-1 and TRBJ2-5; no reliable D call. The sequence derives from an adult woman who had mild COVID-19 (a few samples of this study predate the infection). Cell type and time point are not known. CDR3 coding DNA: TGTGCCACCAGTGACCCGTACCAAGAGACCCAGTACTTC. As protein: CATSDPYQETQYF.